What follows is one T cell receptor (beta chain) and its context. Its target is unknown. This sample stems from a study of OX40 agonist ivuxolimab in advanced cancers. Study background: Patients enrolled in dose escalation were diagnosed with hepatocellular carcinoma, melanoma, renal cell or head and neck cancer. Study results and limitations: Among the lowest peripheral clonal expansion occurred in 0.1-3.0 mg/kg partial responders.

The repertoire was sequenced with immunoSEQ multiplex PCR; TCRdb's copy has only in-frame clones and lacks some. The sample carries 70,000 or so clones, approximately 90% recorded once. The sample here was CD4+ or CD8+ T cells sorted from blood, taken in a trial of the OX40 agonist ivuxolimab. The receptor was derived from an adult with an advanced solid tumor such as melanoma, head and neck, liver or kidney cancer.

This CDR3 is CASSLQGAPGNTIYF. CDR3 sequence (DNA): TGTGCCAGTAGCTTACAGGGGGCTCCTGGAAACACCATATATTTT. This chain links TRBV19 with TRBJ1-3, with 9 bases matching TRBD1. From germline, CDR1 is LNHDA and CDR2 SQIVND (reference sequence). J lost 2 bases, V lost 6 bases, and 5 bases had no gene match. The CDR3 loop spans 15 amino acids.